The next 19 T cell receptor beta chains were all read from a single sample in a study of CD8+ T cells in alopecia areata. Once RNA had been extracted, it was reverse transcribed into cDNA to act as the sequencing template. Method: immunoSEQ multiplex PCR; TCRdb's copy keeps in-frame clones and lacks some. Of 150,000 to 200,000 clones listed, about three fifths were seen once; the top ten hold 0.85% to 1.3%. Indicated treatment: oral pan-JAK inhibitor, 5-10 mg twice daily. The specimen was CD4+ T cells sorted from blood, collected at week 24, from a patient treated with tofacitinib. The source of these receptors is a human donor with alopecia areata.

V gene TRBV27 combines with J gene TRBJ2-7; 9 bases fit TRBD1. Germline V gives CDR1 MNHEY, CDR2 SMNVEV (reference sequence). This CDR3 comprises 17 residues. Germline trimming cut 1 base from V and 4 bases from J; bases unmatched to any gene: 11. CDR3 bases: TGTGCCAGCAGTTTATTACCGAACCCGGGACAGGGTTACGAGCAGTACTTC. It yields the protein CASSLLPNPGQGYEQYF.

This clone has just a few counts. One junction end disagrees with the germline gene, perhaps due to a read error. Here the CDR3 DNA reads TGCAGTGCTAGAGATACAGCTACGCAGTATTTT. Protein: CSARDTATQYF. The chain combines TRBV20-1 with TRBJ2-3; D remains ambiguous. The CDR3 extends over 11 amino acids. The germline gives CDR1 DFQATT, CDR2 SNEGSKA (reference sequence).

The genes are TRBV11-2 and TRBJ1-2, with D possibly being TRBD1 (5 bases). V dropped 5 bases and J dropped 4 bases, with 17 bases sitting between them. CDR1 is SGHAT and CDR2 is FQNNGV in the germline V gene. This CDR3 comprises 15 residues. The CDR3 region has the DNA TGTGCCAGCAGCCTGGGACCGCCCCCGGCCTATGGCTACACCTTC. Translated, it gives CASSLGPPPAYGYTF.

V is TRBV5-1 and J is TRBJ2-1; 12 nucleotides line up with TRBD2. This CDR3 contains 14 residues. J was trimmed by 6 bases and V by 4 bases; bases with no gene match: 2. Germline V gene lookup returns CDR1 SGHRS and CDR2 YFSETQ. The CDR3 sequence: CASSGGLAGNEQFF. The CDR3 region has the DNA TGCGCCAGCAGCGGGGGACTAGCGGGCAATGAGCAGTTCTTC.

The V call is TRBV29-1, the J call TRBJ2-1; D gene uncertain. This CDR3 is built from 14 residues. Germline V gene sequence: CDR1 SQVTM, CDR2 ANQGSEA. V lost 5 bases and J lost 0, with 11 bases in between. This CDR3 reads CSVHGQSSYNEQFF. The DNA for the CDR3 is TGCAGCGTTCATGGTCAGAGCTCCTACAATGAGCAGTTCTTC.

On this clone: This sample includes further DNA sequences coding for the same CDR3. The chain employs TRBV29-1 and TRBJ2-3; no clear D. The germline V and J ends were trimmed by 4 bases and 2 bases, with 10 bases remaining between them. The CDR3 contains 13 residues. The V gene's germline CDR1 is SQVTM and CDR2 ANQGSEA. The CDR3 DNA reads TGCAGCGTTGCCGGAACAGTCACAGATACGCAGTATTTT. Translated: CSVAGTVTDTQYF.

The chain couples TRBV4-3 to TRBJ2-1; 12 bases are a match to TRBD2. After removal of 2 bases from V and 9 bases from J, the junction contained 5 bases not matched to a gene. CDR1 and CDR2 from the germline V gene are LGHNA and YSLEER. CDR3 size: 15 residues. The CDR3 DNA follows: TGCGCCAGCAGCCAACGACTAGCGGGGGAAGGTGAGCAGTTCTTC. Translating it yields CASSQRLAGEGEQFF.

The chain joins TRBV5-1 to TRBJ2-5, with D possibly being TRBD1 (5 bases). This CDR3 spans 14 amino acids. Germline values: CDR1 SGHRS, CDR2 YFSETQ. V was shortened by 5 bases and J by 3 bases, with 14 bases between the two germline ends. DNA of the CDR3: TGCGCCAGCAGAACCAGTGGCAGGGAAGAGACCCAGTACTTC. Translating it yields CASRTSGREETQYF.

The gene calls are TRBV11-2 and TRBJ1-5; 7 nucleotides align to TRBD1. Germline V gives CDR1 SGHAT, CDR2 FQNNGV. This CDR3 has 15 amino acids. V dropped 0 bases and J dropped 4; count of bases not matched to a gene: 3. The CDR3 sequence is CASSLDRGPNQPQHF. CDR3 coding DNA: TGTGCCAGCAGCTTAGATAGGGGGCCTAATCAGCCCCAGCATTTT.

V usage is TRBV7-6 and J usage is TRBJ2-2; D is undetermined. The germline gives CDR1 SGHVS, CDR2 FNYEAQ. The CDR3 has 15 amino acids. V dropped 0 bases and J dropped 3 bases, with 8 bases sitting between them. The CDR3 loop is CASSLALADTGELFF. The CDR3 region has the DNA TGTGCCAGCAGCTTAGCGCTGGCAGACACCGGGGAGCTGTTTTTT.

In its sample, this clone was seen once. The rearrangement uses TRBV19 and TRBJ2-6; D gene ambiguous. The germline CDR1 and CDR2 sequences are LNHDA and SQIVND (reference sequence). There are 14 residues in the CDR3. The V gene lost 7 bases and the J gene lost 0 bases, with 7 bases spanning the gap. The CDR3: CASTSNSGANVLTF. CDR3 nucleotide sequence: TGTGCCAGTACCTCCAACTCTGGGGCCAACGTCCTGACTTTC.

This clone appeared a single time. This chain uses TRBV27 with TRBJ2-5, with a weak D call TRBD2 (5 bases). Germline V lookup: CDR1 MNHEY, CDR2 SMNVEV (reference sequence). The CDR3 is 13 residues long. With 5 bases removed from V and 4 bases from J, the gap between germline ends came to 11 bases. The DNA for the CDR3 is TGTGCCAGCAGTCAACTAGGTAGAGAGACCCAGTACTTC. It codes for CASSQLGRETQYF.

The gene calls are TRBV29-1 and TRBJ2-7; 10 positions agree with TRBD1. The ends lost 6 bases at V and 3 bases at J; junction bases unmatched: 5. Germline CDR1 and CDR2: SQVTM and ANQGSEA. The CDR3 sequence is 13 residues long. In DNA, the CDR3 is TGCAGCGTCTCCGGGACAGGGGTCTACGAGCAGTACTTC. It yields the protein CSVSGTGVYEQYF.

This clone turned up a few times. This sequence joins TRBV7-9 and TRBJ1-1; no clear D. CDR1 is SEHNR, CDR2 FQNEAQ, per germline (reference sequence). Between the trimmed V and J ends, which lost 4 bases and 11 bases, there was a span of 17 bases. CDR3 length: 13 amino acids. The CDR3 loop is CASSSTDGQAAFF. DNA for the CDR3: TGTGCCAGCAGCTCCACAGACGGTCAGGCGGCTTTCTTT. The full variable domain, in which reference TRBV7-9 and TRBJ1-1 provide the parts outside the CDR3, is DTGVSQNPRHKITKRGQNVTFRCDPISEHNRLYWYRQTLGQGPEFLTYFQNEAQLEKSRLLSDRFSAERPKGSFSTLEIQRTEQGDSAMYLCASSSTDGQAAFFGQGTRLTVV.

This clone was counted once. DNA for the CDR3: TGTGCCAGCAGCCCGAGGGCGTCCACAGATACGCAGTATTTT. Translating it yields CASSPRASTDTQYF. The V and J genes are TRBV7-9 and TRBJ2-3, with D perhaps matching TRBD2 (5 bases). The CDR3 contains 14 residues. CDR1 SEHNR and CDR2 FQNEAQ come from the germline V gene (reference sequence). The germline V and J ends were trimmed by 5 bases and 2 bases, with 11 bases remaining between them.

The chain combines TRBV5-1 with TRBJ2-1; D gene ambiguous. From germline, CDR1 is SGHRS and CDR2 YFSETQ. The CDR3 is 15 residues long. V lost 0 bases and J 5 bases, leaving 12 bases between the germline ends. The CDR3 protein is CASSLALSTNNEQFF. The CDR3 DNA sequence: TGCGCCAGCAGCTTGGCCTTATCCACGAACAATGAGCAGTTCTTC.

This clone was counted a few times. The sample carries other DNA sequences with the same CDR3. The chain joins TRBV29-1 to TRBJ1-1; D is unclear. The CDR3 contains 13 residues. Trimming took off 4 bases at V and 0 bases at J, with 9 bases between the two ends. The germline CDR1 and CDR2 sequences are SQVTM and ANQGSEA. The CDR3 is CSVVGQMNTEAFF. CDR3 nucleotide sequence: TGCAGCGTTGTGGGCCAGATGAACACTGAAGCTTTCTTT.

The chain recombines TRBV5-4 with TRBJ2-3; D call uncertain. With 2 bases removed from V and 4 bases from J, the gap between germline ends came to 11 bases. This CDR3 has 14 residues. Germline CDR1 is SGHNT and CDR2 is YYREEE (reference sequence). CDR3 amino acids: CASSFKGPADTQYF. CDR3 nucleotide sequence: TGTGCCAGCAGCTTTAAAGGGCCCGCAGATACGCAGTATTTT. Combining the CDR3 with reference TRBV5-4 and TRBJ2-3 gives the whole variable domain ETGVTQSPTHLIKTRGQQVTLRCSSQSGHNTVSWYQQALGQGPQFIFQYYREEENGRGNFPPRFSGLQFPNYSSELNVNALELDDSALYLCASSFKGPADTQYFGPGTRLTVL.

The rearrangement links TRBV6-5 to TRBJ2-2; tentatively, D is TRBD2 (6 bases). V dropped 6 bases and J dropped 7 bases, with 18 bases sitting between them. Germline lookup yields CDR1 MNHEY and CDR2 SVGAGI. CDR3 length: 15 residues. CDR3 residues: CASRRSSATHGELFF. For the CDR3, the DNA is TGTGCCAGCAGACGATCTAGCGCTACCCACGGGGAGCTGTTTTTT.